This T cell receptor beta chain originates from a study of T cell responses to AZD1222 COVID-19 vaccine. Study-level findings and limits: Only six or seven AZD1222 recipients tested seropositive at baseline. An increase in Spike-specific TCR breadth and depth was observed after two AZD1222 doses. Without day 14 samples, only post-peak T cell repertoires were studied.

Points on this clone: Its matching antigen is unknown.

The CDR3 runs 16 residues. The V end lost 4 bases, the J end lost 9 bases, and 20 bases lay between the germline ends. Germline CDR1 reads SGHRS; CDR2 reads YFSETQ. Profiled with immunoSEQ multiplex PCR; TCRdb holds only in-frame clones, not every one. The sample contains under 95,000 clones, around 89% of which appear only once. The TCR was taken from an adult in good health. This chain connects TRBV5-1 to TRBJ1-6; D unclear. This specimen was peripheral blood, taken on day 0 of AZD1222 vaccination. The chain's CDR3 is CASSPRGSRLSSPLHF. CDR3 bases: TGCGCCAGCAGCCCCCGGGGATCAAGGCTGAGTTCACCCCTCCACTTT. Full variable domain (remainder filled in from reference TRBV5-1 and TRBJ1-6): KAGVTQTPRYLIKTRGQQVTLSCSPISGHRSVSWYQQTPGQGLQFLFEYFSETQRNKGNFPGRFSGRQFSNSRSEMNVSTLELGDSALYLCASSPRGSRLSSPLHFGNGTRLTVT.